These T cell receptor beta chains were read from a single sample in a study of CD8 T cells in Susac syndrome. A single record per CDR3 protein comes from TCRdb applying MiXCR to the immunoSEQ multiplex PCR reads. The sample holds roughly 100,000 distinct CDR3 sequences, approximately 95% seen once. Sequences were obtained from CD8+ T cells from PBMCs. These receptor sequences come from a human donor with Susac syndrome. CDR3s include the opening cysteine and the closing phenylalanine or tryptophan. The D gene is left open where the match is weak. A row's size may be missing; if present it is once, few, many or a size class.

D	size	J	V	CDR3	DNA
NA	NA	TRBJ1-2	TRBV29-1	CSVEMVGVYGYTF	TGCAGCGTTGAAATGGTCGGAGTCTATGGCTACACCTTC
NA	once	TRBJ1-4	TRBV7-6	CASTMGELREKLFF	TGTGCCAGCACTATGGGGGAGTTGCGTGAAAAACTGTTTTTT
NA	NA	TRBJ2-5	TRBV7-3	CASSLQASGSETQYF	TGTGCCAGCAGCCTCCAAGCCAGTGGGTCGGAGACCCAGTACTTC
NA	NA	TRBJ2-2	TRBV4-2	CASSHQGSTGELFF	TGTGCCAGCAGCCACCAGGGGAGCACCGGGGAGCTGTTTTTT
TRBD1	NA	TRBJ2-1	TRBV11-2	CASSHPSSGTGGNSYNEQFF	TGTGCCAGCAGCCACCCATCCTCCGGGACAGGGGGCAACTCCTACAATGAGCAGTTCTTC
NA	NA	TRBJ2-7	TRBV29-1	CSVKGGTVSYEQYF	TGCAGCGTTAAGGGGGGGACAGTGTCCTACGAGCAGTACTTC
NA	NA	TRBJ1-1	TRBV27	CASSLTYSGTEAFF	TGTGCCAGCAGTTTAACCTATTCCGGGACTGAAGCTTTCTTT
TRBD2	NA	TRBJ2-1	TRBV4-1	CASSLQDAGGLYNEQFF	TGCGCCAGCAGCCTTCAAGACGCGGGGGGGTTATACAATGAGCAGTTCTTC
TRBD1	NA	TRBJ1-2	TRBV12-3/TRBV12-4	CASSTPTGEYGYTF	TGTGCCAGCAGTACCCCTACAGGGGAATATGGCTACACCTTC
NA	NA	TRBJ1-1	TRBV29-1	CSVSPGLGEAFF	TGCAGCGTCTCCCCGGGGCTGGGGGAAGCTTTCTTT
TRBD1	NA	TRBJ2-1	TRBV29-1	CSVEGWTGGNEQFF	TGCAGCGTTGAAGGCTGGACAGGGGGAAATGAGCAGTTCTTC
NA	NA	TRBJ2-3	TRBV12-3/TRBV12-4	CASSITDTQYF	TGTGCCAGCAGTATCACAGATACGCAGTATTTT
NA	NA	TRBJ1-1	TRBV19	CASSIAPRANTEAFF	TGTGCCAGTAGTATTGCCCCCCGGGCGAACACTGAAGCTTTCTTT
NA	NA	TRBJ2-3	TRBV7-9	CASSLAPGPRTDTQYF	TGTGCCAGCAGCTTAGCGCCGGGCCCCCGCACAGATACGCAGTATTTT
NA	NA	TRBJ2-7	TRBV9	CASSAGPEGASYYEQYF	TGTGCCAGCAGCGCAGGACCGGAGGGGGCATCTTACTACGAGCAGTACTTC
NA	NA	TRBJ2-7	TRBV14	CAIRSYEQYF	TGTGCCATCCGCTCCTACGAGCAGTACTTC
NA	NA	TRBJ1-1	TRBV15	CATSRPLNTEAFF	TGTGCCACCAGCAGACCCCTGAACACTGAAGCTTTCTTT
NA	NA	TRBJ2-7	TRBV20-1	CSARAPGASYEQYF	TGCAGTGCTAGAGCCCCGGGGGCATCCTACGAGCAGTACTTC
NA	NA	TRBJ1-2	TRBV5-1	CASSLDGFGYTF	TGCGCCAGCAGCTTGGATGGGTTTGGCTACACCTTC
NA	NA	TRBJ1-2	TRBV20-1	CSARGSGGHYGYTF	TGCAGTGCTAGAGGGTCAGGAGGGCACTATGGCTACACCTTC
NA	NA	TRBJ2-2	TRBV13	CASSLGHTGLLSGTGELFF	TGTGCCAGCAGCTTAGGCCATACGGGACTCCTCTCCGGTACCGGGGAGCTGTTTTTT
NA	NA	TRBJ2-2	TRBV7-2	CASSQTEVSGELFF	TGTGCCAGCAGCCAGACAGAAGTCTCCGGGGAGCTGTTTTTT
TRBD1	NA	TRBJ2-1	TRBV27	CASSATGGNNEQFF	TGTGCCAGCAGCGCTACAGGGGGCAACAATGAGCAGTTCTTC
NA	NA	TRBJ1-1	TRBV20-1	CSAPDRNSHSRLTEAFF	TGCAGTGCCCCGGATAGGAACAGCCATAGTCGTCTCACTGAAGCTTTCTTT
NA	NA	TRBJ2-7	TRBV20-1	CSARVVYEQYF	TGCAGTGCCAGGGTTGTCTACGAGCAGTACTTC
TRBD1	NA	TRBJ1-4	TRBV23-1	CASSRGQLNEKLFF	TGCGCCAGCAGTCGGGGACAGCTTAATGAAAAACTGTTTTTT
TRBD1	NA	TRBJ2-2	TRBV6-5	CASSYSPDRSGELFF	TGTGCCAGCAGTTACTCGCCGGACAGGTCCGGGGAGCTGTTTTTT
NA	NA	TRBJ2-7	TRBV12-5	CASGSGYEQYF	TGTGCTAGTGGTTCCGGTTACGAGCAGTACTTC
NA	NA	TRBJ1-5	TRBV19	CASSIEFDSGNQPQHF	TGTGCCAGTAGTATAGAGTTTGATTCGGGCAATCAGCCCCAGCATTTT
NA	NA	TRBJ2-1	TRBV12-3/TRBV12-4	CASSQNEQFF	TGTGCCAGCAGTCAGAATGAGCAGTTCTTC
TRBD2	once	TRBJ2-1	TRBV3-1	CASSQDSAGGPEQFF	TGTGCCAGCAGCCAAGATTCAGCGGGGGGGCCGGAGCAGTTCTTC
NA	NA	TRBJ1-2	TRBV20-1	CSARLQGVYGYTF	TGCAGTGCTAGGCTACAGGGAGTCTATGGCTACACCTTC
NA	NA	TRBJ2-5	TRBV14	CASSRGQSQETQYF	TGTGCCAGCAGCCGAGGACAGTCTCAAGAGACCCAGTACTTC
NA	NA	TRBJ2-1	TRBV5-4	CASSLANNEQFF	TGTGCCAGCAGCTTGGCCAACAATGAGCAGTTCTTC
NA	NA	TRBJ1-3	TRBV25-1	CASSEGGNTIYF	TGTGCCAGCAGTGAAGGGGGAAACACCATATATTTT
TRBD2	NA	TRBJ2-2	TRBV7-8	CASSLAASGDTGELFF	TGTGCCAGCAGCTTAGCGGCTAGCGGGGATACCGGGGAGCTGTTTTTT
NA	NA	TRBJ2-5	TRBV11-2	CASSLVFGETLERLGQETQYF	TGTGCCAGCAGCTTAGTTTTTGGGGAAACTCTGGAGAGGTTAGGGCAAGAGACCCAGTACTTC
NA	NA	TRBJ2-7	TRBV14	CASSQAVGTGTYEQYF	TGTGCCAGCAGCCAAGCTGTTGGAACAGGGACCTACGAGCAGTACTTC
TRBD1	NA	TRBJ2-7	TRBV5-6	CASSQTSTGDRGNEQYF	TGTGCCAGCAGCCAAACTAGTACCGGGGACAGGGGCAACGAGCAGTACTTC
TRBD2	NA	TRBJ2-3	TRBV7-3	CASSLLPGGPPDTQYF	TGTGCCAGCAGTCTCCTCCCGGGGGGGCCGCCAGATACGCAGTATTTT
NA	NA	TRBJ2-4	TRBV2	CASSDLGEDIQYF	TGTGCCAGCAGTGACCTGGGGGAGGACATTCAGTACTTC
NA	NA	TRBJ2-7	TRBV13	CASSLGLGRSYEQYF	TGTGCCAGCAGCTTAGGGCTGGGGCGCTCCTACGAGCAGTACTTC
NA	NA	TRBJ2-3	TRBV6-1	CASEPGLGMMDTQYF	TGTGCCAGCGAACCAGGGCTGGGGATGATGGATACGCAGTATTTT
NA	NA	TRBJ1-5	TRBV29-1	CSVAPAGSNQPQHF	TGCAGCGTTGCCCCGGCGGGTAGCAATCAGCCCCAGCATTTT
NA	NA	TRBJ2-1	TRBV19	CASSMSGWNEQFF	TGTGCCAGTAGTATGAGCGGCTGGAATGAGCAGTTCTTC
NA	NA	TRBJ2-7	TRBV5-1	CASSLWGLAYEQYF	TGCGCCAGCAGCTTGTGGGGGCTCGCCTACGAGCAGTACTTC
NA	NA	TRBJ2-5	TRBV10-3	CAISGLGGQETQYF	TGTGCCATCAGCGGACTTGGCGGCCAAGAGACCCAGTACTTC
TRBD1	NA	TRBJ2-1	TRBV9	CASSTRARDRGEQFF	TGTGCCAGCAGCACCCGGGCCAGGGACAGGGGTGAGCAGTTCTTC
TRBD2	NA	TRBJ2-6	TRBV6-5	CASSYISGGAAGANVLTF	TGTGCCAGCAGTTACATCAGCGGGGGGGCGGCTGGGGCCAACGTCCTGACTTTC
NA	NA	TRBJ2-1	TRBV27	CASSLLLVTGPADEQFF	TGTGCCAGCAGTTTACTCTTGGTCACAGGGCCCGCCGATGAGCAGTTCTTC
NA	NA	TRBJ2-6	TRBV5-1	CASRSSGANVLTF	TGCGCCAGCAGGAGTTCTGGGGCCAACGTCCTGACTTTC
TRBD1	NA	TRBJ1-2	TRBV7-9	CASSFFDRAGYTF	TGTGCCAGCAGCTTTTTTGACAGGGCCGGCTACACCTTC
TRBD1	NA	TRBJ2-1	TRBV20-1	CSASGGQGMISYNEQFF	TGCAGTGCTAGTGGGGGACAGGGGATGATCTCCTACAATGAGCAGTTCTTC
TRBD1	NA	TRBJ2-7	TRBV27	CATTDRVSEQYF	TGTGCCACCACGGACAGGGTCAGCGAGCAGTACTTC
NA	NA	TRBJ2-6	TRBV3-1	CASSQERSGPLLSGANVLTF	TGTGCCAGCAGCCAAGAAAGGTCAGGACCCCTCCTCTCTGGGGCCAACGTCCTGACTTTC
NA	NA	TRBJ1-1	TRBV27	CASYPPGENTEAFF	TGTGCCAGCTACCCTCCGGGGGAAAACACTGAAGCTTTCTTT
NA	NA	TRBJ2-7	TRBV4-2	CASSQEEGGTYEQYF	TGTGCCAGCAGCCAAGAAGAGGGGGGGACCTACGAGCAGTACTTC
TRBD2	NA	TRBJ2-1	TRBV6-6	CASRSGGAQNEQFF	TGTGCCAGCCGCAGCGGGGGGGCCCAGAATGAGCAGTTCTTC
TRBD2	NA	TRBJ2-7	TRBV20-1	CSARERGLDYEQYF	TGCAGTGCTAGAGAGAGGGGACTAGATTACGAGCAGTACTTC
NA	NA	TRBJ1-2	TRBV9	CASSVRGGNPNDGYTF	TGTGCCAGCAGCGTTCGGGGGGGGAACCCTAACGATGGCTACACCTTC